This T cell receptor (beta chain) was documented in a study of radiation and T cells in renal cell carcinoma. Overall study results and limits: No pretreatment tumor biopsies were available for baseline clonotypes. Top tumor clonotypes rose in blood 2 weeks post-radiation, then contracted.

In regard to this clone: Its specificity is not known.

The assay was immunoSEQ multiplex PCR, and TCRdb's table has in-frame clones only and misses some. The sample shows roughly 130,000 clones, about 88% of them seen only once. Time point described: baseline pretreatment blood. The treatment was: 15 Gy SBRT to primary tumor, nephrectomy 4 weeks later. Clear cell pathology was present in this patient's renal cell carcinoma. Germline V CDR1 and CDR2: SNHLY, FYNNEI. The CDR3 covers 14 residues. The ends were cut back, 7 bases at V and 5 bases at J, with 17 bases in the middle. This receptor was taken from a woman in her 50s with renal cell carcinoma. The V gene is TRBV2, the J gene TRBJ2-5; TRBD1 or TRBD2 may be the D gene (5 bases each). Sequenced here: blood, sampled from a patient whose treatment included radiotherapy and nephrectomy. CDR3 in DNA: TGTGCCAGCAACCTCGGGACCTTAGGCGAGACCCAGTACTTC. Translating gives CASNLGTLGETQYF. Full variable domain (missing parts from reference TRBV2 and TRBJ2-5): EPEVTQTPSHQVTQMGQEVILRCVPISNHLYFYWYRQILGQKVEFLVSFYNNEISEKSEIFDDQFSVERPDGSNFTLKIRSTKLEDSAMYFCASNLGTLGETQYFGPGTRLLVL.